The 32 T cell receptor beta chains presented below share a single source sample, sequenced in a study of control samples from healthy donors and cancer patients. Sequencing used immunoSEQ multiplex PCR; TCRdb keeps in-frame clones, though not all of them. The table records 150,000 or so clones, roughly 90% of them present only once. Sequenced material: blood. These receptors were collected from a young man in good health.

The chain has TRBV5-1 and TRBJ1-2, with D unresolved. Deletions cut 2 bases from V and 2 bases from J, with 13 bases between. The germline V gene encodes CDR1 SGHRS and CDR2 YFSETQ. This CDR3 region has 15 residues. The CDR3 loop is CASSFSVGGNYGYTF. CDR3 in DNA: TGCGCCAGCAGCTTTTCGGTGGGTGGGAACTATGGCTACACCTTC.

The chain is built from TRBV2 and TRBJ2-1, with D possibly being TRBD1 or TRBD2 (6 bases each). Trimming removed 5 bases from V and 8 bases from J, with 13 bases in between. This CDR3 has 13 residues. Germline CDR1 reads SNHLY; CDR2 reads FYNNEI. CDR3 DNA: TGTGCCAGCAGTAGGGGGGAAAGAGATGAGCAGTTCTTC. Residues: CASSRGERDEQFF. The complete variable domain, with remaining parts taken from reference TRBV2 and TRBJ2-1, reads EPEVTQTPSHQVTQMGQEVILRCVPISNHLYFYWYRQILGQKVEFLVSFYNNEISEKSEIFDDQFSVERPDGSNFTLKIRSTKLEDSAMYFCASSRGERDEQFFGPGTRLTVL.

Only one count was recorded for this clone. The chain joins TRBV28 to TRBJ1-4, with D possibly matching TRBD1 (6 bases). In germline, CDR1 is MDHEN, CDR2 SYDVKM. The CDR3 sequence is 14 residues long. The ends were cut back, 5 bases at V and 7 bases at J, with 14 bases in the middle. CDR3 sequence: CASSRTGFPEKLFF. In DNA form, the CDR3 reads TGTGCCAGCAGTCGTACAGGGTTCCCTGAAAAACTGTTTTTT.

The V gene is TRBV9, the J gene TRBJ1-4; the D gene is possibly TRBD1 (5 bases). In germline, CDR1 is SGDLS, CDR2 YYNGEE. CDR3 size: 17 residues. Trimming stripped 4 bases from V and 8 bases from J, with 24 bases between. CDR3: CASSPEPGTGGSEKLFF. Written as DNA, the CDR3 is TGTGCCAGCAGCCCCGAACCAGGAACTGGGGGGAGCGAAAAACTGTTTTTT.

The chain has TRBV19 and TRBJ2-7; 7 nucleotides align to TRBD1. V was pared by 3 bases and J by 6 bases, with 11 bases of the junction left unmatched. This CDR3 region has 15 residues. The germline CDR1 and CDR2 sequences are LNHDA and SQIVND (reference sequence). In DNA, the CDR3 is TGTGCCAGTAGTATTGGGCAGGGGGAAGCTTCCGAGCAGTACTTC. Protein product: CASSIGQGEASEQYF.

The CDR3 DNA sequence: TGTGCCAGCAGTGTACAGGGACGCACCGGGGAGCTGTTTTTT. This translates into CASSVQGRTGELFF. The rearrangement links TRBV2 to TRBJ2-2, with D tentatively TRBD1 (6 bases). The germline gives CDR1 SNHLY, CDR2 FYNNEI. This CDR3 contains 14 residues. Trimming pared 4 bases from V and 4 bases from J, leaving 10 bases between.

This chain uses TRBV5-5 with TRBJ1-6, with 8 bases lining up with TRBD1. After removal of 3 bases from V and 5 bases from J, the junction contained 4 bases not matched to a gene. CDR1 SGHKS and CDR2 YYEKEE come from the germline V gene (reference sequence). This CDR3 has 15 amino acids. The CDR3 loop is CASSYQGADNSPLHF. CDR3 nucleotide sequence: TGTGCCAGCAGCTACCAGGGGGCAGATAATTCACCCCTCCACTTT. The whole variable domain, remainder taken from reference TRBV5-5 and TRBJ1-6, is DAGVTQSPTHLIKTRGQQVTLRCSPISGHKSVSWYQQVLGQGPQFIFQYYEKEERGRGNFPDRFSARQFPNYSSELNVNALLLGDSALYLCASSYQGADNSPLHFGNGTRLTVT.

CDR3: CASDRVLEGGQPQHF. CDR3 nucleotide sequence: TGTGCCAGCGACAGGGTTCTTGAGGGTGGACAGCCCCAGCATTTT. The chain couples TRBV6-5 to TRBJ1-5; 7 bases match TRBD1. V shed 8 bases and J 7 bases; nucleotides not matched to a gene: 14. The CDR3 covers 15 residues. CDR1 MNHEY and CDR2 SVGAGI come from the germline V gene.

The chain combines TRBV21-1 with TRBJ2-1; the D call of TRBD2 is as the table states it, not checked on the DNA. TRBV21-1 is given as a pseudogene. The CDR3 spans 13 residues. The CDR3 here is CATFLTSGREQFF. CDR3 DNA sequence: TGTGCCACATTTTTGACTAGCGGGAGGGAGCAGTTCTTC.

This CDR3 is CASSPGLYGYTF. CDR3 in DNA: TGTGCCAGCTCACCGGGTCTCTATGGCTACACCTTC. The chain combines TRBV18 with TRBJ1-2; D gene uncertain. V lost 3 bases and J lost 4, with 6 bases in between. This CDR3 is 12 amino acids long. Germline CDR1 reads KGHSH; CDR2 reads LQKENI.

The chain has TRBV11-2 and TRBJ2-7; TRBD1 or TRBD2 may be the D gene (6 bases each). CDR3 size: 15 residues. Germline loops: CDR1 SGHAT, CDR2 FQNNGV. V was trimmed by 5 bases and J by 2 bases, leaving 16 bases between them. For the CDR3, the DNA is TGTGCCAGCAGCCTACGGGCGGGGACACCCTACGAGCAGTACTTC. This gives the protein CASSLRAGTPYEQYF.

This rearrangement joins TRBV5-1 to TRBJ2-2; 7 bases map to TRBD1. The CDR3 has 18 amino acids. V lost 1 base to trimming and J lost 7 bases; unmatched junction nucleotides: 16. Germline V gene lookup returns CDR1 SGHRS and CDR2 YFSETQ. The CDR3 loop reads CASSLTIESFGQVGELFF. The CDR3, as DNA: TGCGCCAGCAGCTTGACGATCGAATCTTTCGGACAGGTCGGGGAGCTGTTTTTT.

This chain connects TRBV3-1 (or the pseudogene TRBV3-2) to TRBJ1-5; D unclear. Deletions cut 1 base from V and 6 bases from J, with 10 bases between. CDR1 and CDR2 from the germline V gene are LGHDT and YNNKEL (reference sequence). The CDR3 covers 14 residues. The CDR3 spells CASSQVPGSQPQHF. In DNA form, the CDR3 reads TGTGCCAGCAGCCAAGTTCCCGGTAGTCAGCCCCAGCATTTT.

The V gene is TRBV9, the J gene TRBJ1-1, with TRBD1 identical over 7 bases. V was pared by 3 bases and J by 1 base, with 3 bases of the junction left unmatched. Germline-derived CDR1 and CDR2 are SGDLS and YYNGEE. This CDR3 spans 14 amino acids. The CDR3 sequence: CASSEQGRNTEAFF. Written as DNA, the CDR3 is TGTGCCAGCAGCGAACAGGGGAGGAACACTGAAGCTTTCTTT. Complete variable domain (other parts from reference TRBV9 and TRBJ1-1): DSGVTQTPKHLITATGQRVTLRCSPRSGDLSVYWYQQSLDQGLQFLIQYYNGEERAKGNILERFSAQQFPDLHSELNLSSLELGDSALYFCASSEQGRNTEAFFGQGTRLTVV.

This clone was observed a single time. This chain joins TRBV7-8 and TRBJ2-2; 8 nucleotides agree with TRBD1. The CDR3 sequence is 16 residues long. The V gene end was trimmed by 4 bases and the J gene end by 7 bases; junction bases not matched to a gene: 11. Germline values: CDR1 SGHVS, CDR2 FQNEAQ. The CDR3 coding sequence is TGTGCCAGCAGCTCAAACCGGGACAGGTTTTACGGGGAGCTGTTTTTT. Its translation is CASSSNRDRFYGELFF.

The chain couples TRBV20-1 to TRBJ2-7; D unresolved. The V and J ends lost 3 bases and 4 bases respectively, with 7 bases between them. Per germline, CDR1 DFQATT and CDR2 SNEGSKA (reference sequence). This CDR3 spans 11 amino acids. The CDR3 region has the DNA TGCAGTGCTAGCGTCCGGTACGAGCAGTACTTC. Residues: CSASVRYEQYF.

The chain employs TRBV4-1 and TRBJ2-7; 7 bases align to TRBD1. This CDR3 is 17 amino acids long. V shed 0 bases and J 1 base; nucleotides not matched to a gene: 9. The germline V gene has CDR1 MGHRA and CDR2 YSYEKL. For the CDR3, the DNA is TGCGCCAGCAGCCAAGAACCCTCAGGGGGTACATCCTACGAGCAGTACTTC. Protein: CASSQEPSGGTSYEQYF.

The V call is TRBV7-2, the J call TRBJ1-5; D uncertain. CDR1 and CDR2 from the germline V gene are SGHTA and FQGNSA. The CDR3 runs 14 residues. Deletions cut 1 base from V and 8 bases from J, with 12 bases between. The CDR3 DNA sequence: TGTGCCAGCAGCTTAGAGCCGGGCCATAAGCCCCAGCATTTT. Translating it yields CASSLEPGHKPQHF. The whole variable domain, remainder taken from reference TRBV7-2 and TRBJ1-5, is GAGVSQSPSNKVTEKGKDVELRCDPISGHTALYWYRQSLGQGLEFLIYFQGNSAPDKSGLPSDRFSAERTGGSVSTLTIQRTQQEDSAVYLCASSLEPGHKPQHFGDGTRLSIL.

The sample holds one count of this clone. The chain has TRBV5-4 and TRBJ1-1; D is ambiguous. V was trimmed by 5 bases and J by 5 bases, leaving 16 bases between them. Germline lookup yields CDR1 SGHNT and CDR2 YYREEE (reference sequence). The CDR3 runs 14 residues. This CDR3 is CASSSSEPGTEAFF. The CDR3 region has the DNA TGTGCCAGCAGTTCCTCCGAACCGGGGACTGAAGCTTTCTTT.

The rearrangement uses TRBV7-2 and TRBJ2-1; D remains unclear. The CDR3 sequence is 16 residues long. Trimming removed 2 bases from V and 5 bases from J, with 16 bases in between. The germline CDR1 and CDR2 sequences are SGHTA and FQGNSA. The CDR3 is CASSLLGGNLDNEQFF. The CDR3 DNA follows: TGTGCCAGCAGCTTATTGGGTGGCAATCTCGACAATGAGCAGTTCTTC. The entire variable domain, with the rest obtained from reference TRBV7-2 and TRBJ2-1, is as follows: GAGVSQSPSNKVTEKGKDVELRCDPISGHTALYWYRQSLGQGLEFLIYFQGNSAPDKSGLPSDRFSAERTGGSVSTLTIQRTQQEDSAVYLCASSLLGGNLDNEQFFGPGTRLTVL.

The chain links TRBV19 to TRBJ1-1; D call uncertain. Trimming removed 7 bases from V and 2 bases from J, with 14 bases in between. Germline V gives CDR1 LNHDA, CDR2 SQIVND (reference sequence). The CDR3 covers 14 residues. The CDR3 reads CASNPDRQNTEAFF. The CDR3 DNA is TGTGCCAGTAACCCGGACCGACAAAACACTGAAGCTTTCTTT.

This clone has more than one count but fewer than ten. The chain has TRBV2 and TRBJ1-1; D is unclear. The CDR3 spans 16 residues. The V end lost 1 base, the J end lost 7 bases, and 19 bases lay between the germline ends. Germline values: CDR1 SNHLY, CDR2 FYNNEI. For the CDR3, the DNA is TGTGCCAGCAGTGAAGGATTGGCAGGACGAATGCGTGAAGCTTTCTTT. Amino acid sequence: CASSEGLAGRMREAFF.

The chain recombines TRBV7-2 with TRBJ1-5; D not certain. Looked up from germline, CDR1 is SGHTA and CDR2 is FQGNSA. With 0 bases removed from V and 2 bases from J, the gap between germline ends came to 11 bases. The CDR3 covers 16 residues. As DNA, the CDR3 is TGTGCCAGCAGCTTAGCGCGGGGAACTGGCAATCAGCCCCAGCATTTT. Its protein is CASSLARGTGNQPQHF. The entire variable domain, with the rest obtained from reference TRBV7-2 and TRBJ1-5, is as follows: GAGVSQSPSNKVTEKGKDVELRCDPISGHTALYWYRQSLGQGLEFLIYFQGNSAPDKSGLPSDRFSAERTGGSVSTLTIQRTQQEDSAVYLCASSLARGTGNQPQHFGDGTRLSIL.

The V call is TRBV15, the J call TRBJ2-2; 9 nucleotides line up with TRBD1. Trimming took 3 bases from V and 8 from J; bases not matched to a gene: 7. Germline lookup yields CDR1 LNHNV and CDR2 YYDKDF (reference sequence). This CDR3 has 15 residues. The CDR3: CATSRDRGFGGELFF. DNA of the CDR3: TGTGCCACCAGCAGGGACAGGGGATTTGGGGGGGAGCTGTTTTTT.

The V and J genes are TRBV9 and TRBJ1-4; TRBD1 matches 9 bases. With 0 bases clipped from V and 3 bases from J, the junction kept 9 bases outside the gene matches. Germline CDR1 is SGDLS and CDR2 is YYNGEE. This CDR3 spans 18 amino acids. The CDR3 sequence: CASSVGVGQGLSNEKLFF. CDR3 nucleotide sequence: TGTGCCAGCAGCGTAGGGGTTGGACAGGGGCTTTCTAATGAAAAACTGTTTTTT.

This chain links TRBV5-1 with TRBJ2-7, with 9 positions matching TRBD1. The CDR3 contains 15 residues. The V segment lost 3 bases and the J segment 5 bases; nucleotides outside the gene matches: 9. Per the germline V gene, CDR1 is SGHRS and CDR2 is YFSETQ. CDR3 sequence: CASSSSGQGNDEQYF. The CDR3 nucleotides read TGCGCCAGCAGCTCCTCGGGACAGGGTAACGACGAGCAGTACTTC.

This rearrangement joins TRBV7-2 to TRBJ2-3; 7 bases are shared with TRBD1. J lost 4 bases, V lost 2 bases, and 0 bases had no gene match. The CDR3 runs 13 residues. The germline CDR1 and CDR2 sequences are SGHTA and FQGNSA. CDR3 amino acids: CASSLQGADTQYF. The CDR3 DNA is TGTGCCAGCAGCTTACAGGGGGCAGATACGCAGTATTTT.

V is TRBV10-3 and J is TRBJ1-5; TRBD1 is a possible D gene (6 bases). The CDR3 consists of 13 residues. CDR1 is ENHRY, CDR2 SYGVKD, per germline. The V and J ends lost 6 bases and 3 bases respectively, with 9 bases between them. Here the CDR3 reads CAIRGDTNQPQHF. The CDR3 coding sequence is TGTGCCATCAGGGGGGACACCAATCAGCCCCAGCATTTT.

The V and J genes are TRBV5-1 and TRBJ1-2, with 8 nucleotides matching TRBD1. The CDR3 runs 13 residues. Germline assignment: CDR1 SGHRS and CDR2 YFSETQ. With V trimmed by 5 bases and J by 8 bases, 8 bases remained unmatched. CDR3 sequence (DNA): TGCGCCAGCAGTATTGACAGGGGCAGCGGCTACACCTTC. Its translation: CASSIDRGSGYTF. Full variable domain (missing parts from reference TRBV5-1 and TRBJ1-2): KAGVTQTPRYLIKTRGQQVTLSCSPISGHRSVSWYQQTPGQGLQFLFEYFSETQRNKGNFPGRFSGRQFSNSRSEMNVSTLELGDSALYLCASSIDRGSGYTFGSGTRLTVV.

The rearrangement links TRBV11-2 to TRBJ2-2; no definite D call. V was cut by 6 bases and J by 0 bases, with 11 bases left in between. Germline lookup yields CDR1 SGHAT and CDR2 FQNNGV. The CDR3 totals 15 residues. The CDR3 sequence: CASRRRQANTGELFF. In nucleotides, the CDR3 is TGTGCCAGCAGACGAAGACAAGCGAACACCGGGGAGCTGTTTTTT.

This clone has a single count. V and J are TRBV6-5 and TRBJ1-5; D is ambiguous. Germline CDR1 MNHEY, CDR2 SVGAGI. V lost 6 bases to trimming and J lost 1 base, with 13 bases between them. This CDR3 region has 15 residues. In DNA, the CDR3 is TGTGCCAGCAGCCCAGATCTAGGAAGCAATCAGCCCCAGCATTTT. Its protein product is CASSPDLGSNQPQHF.

In DNA form, the CDR3 reads TGTGCCACCAACCTCTCTGGAAACACCATATATTTT. It specifies CATNLSGNTIYF. The rearrangement links TRBV21-1 to TRBJ1-3. TRBV21-1 is termed a pseudogene. The CDR3 has 12 residues.